This TCR beta chain comes out of a study of T cells after posttransplantation cyclophosphamide. Busulfan-fludarabine conditioning, marrow transplant, and cyclophosphamide on days +3 and +4 were administered. A note on this clone: Its antigen is not identified.

Study findings and constraints: Donor CD8+ memory clones often dominated recipient blood repertoires at later times. Skin or GI-infiltrating T cells shared few TRB sequences with blood.

Clones were sequenced by immunoSEQ multiplex PCR, and TCRdb holds only the in-frame ones, with some missing. This sample has roughly 3,100 clones, each found more than once. The V gene's germline CDR1 is SGHDT and CDR2 YYEEEE. Deletions cut 3 bases from V and 6 bases from J, with 9 bases between. The CDR3 sequence is 12 residues long. Sample: PBMCs, taken 84 days after allogeneic stem cell transplant with posttransplant cyclophosphamide. The rearrangement links TRBV5-6 to TRBJ1-2, with D uncertain. The TCR was taken from a female patient aged 40-49 years who received an allogeneic stem cell transplant from a related donor, was CMV-positive, and had no GVHD. The graft donor may have contributed some T cells. CDR3 in amino acids: CASSSPVDGYTF. The CDR3 bases are TGTGCCAGCAGCTCTCCGGTGGATGGCTACACCTTC.